The clone carrying this T cell receptor (beta chain) showed up many times. Its target is unknown. This specimen comes from a study of T cells in Graves' hyperthyroidism and ophthalmopathy. There were TCR beta CDR3 regions amplified from RNA transcripts. HTBI primers drove first-round RT-PCR of the TCR CDR3. TCRdb called the multiplex PCR reads again in MiXCR, with one record for every CDR3 protein. The data contain over 300,000 distinct CDR3 sequences, approximately 15% of them singletons. Study-level results: Ophthalmopathy was distinguished from stable hyperthyroidism by 13 V-J signatures.

Participants, patients aged 18 to 65, had newly diagnosed hyperthyroidism with a duration under 2 months. This CDR3 contains 16 residues. V shed 2 bases and J 4 bases; nucleotides not matched to a gene: 9. CDR1 and CDR2 from the germline V gene are SGHTA and FQGTGA. This sequence joins TRBV7-3 and TRBJ2-5; 8 bases map to TRBD1. This TCR came from a woman aged 55-70 years with Graves' hyperthyroidism. Material for sequencing was blood. The CDR3 DNA reads as TGTGCCAGCAGCTTACGGGTGACAGGGGATGGAGAGACCCAGTACTTC. The encoded protein is CASSLRVTGDGETQYF.